Below, 29 T cell receptor beta chains from the same sample are listed, as sequenced in a study of identifying expanded T cells in peripheral blood. Only in-frame clones appear in the TCRdb table, and some are missing; sequencing was by immunoSEQ multiplex PCR. The sample includes more than 45,000 clones, approximately 82% seen only once; the top ten take more than 15%. The sequencing input was blood. These receptors all come from a person aged 18 to 75 in good health.

This clone was seen a few times. The chain recombines TRBV28 with TRBJ1-2; D is possibly TRBD1 (6 bases). Germline V gene sequence: CDR1 MDHEN, CDR2 SYDVKM. V was clipped by 5 bases and J by 8 bases, with 18 bases between them. CDR3 length: 14 residues. CDR3 protein: CASSRGGTGGGYTF. The CDR3 region has the DNA TGTGCCAGCAGTAGAGGGGGAACAGGCGGCGGCTACACCTTC.

This chain uses TRBV11-2 with TRBJ2-1, with 9 bases fitting TRBD2. Germline-derived CDR1 and CDR2 are SGHAT and FQNNGV. Trimming took 1 base from V and 8 from J; bases not matched to a gene: 9. The CDR3 sequence is 16 residues long. The CDR3 nucleotides are TGTGCCAGCAGCTTAGGGTTGCGGGAGGGCCGTCATGAGCAGTTCTTC. Protein product: CASSLGLREGRHEQFF.

The chain combines TRBV4-2 with TRBJ2-3, with D maybe TRBD2 (6 bases). The CDR3 sequence is 15 residues long. V gave up 4 bases and J gave up 3 bases, with 14 bases separating them. Germline CDR1 and CDR2: LGHNA and YNFKEQ. The CDR3, as DNA: TGTGCCAGCAGCCTCGGAGATAGCGGTACAGATACGCAGTATTTT. It yields the protein CASSLGDSGTDTQYF.

The J gene is TRBJ1-2, the V gene TRBV18; 10 nucleotides line up with TRBD1. Trimming took 3 bases from V and 2 from J; bases not matched to a gene: 3. Germline CDR1 KGHSH, CDR2 LQKENI. The CDR3 extends over 15 amino acids. The DNA for the CDR3 is TGTGCCAGCTCACCTAGACAGGGGGCGAACTATGGCTACACCTTC. It encodes CASSPRQGANYGYTF.

The chain links TRBV12-5 to TRBJ2-1, with a tentative D call TRBD2 (6 bases). The germline V gene encodes CDR1 LGHNT and CDR2 FRNRAP. V lost 1 base to trimming and J lost 8 bases, with 27 bases between them. CDR3 size: 19 residues. CDR3 DNA sequence: TGTGCTAGTGGTTTGGCCCCGGGTCTGGGCGGGAACGTTTATTATGAGCAGTTCTTC. The encoded protein is CASGLAPGLGGNVYYEQFF.

The CDR3 DNA is TGCGCCAGCAGTGGTGTCGTCACAGATACGCAGTATTTT. It is translated as CASSGVVTDTQYF. The rearrangement links TRBV10-2 to TRBJ2-3; no definite D call. The ends were cut back, 4 bases at V and 2 bases at J, with 7 bases in the middle. The CDR3 has 13 residues. Germline lookup yields CDR1 WSHSY and CDR2 SAAADI.

This clone was seen a few times. The gene calls are TRBV19 and TRBJ2-2; 9 bases match TRBD1. V was clipped by 7 bases and J by 2 bases; unmatched bases: 5. Per germline, CDR1 LNHDA and CDR2 SQIVND (reference sequence). The CDR3 contains 15 residues. The CDR3 is CASKQGARNTGELFF. The CDR3 DNA reads TGTGCCAGTAAACAGGGGGCGCGAAACACCGGGGAGCTGTTTTTT.

The rearrangement joins TRBV4-2 to TRBJ1-3; maybe TRBD1 (5 bases). CDR1 is LGHNA, CDR2 YNFKEQ, per germline. Trimming took off 4 bases at V and 1 base at J, with 14 bases between the two ends. The CDR3 has 16 amino acids. The CDR3: CASSRLTGGSGNTIYF. The DNA of the CDR3 is TGTGCCAGCAGCCGACTGACGGGGGGGTCTGGAAACACCATATATTTT.

This clone has a handful of counts. The rearrangement uses TRBV27 and TRBJ1-2, with TRBD1 matching 7 bases. Germline V lookup: CDR1 MNHEY, CDR2 SMNVEV (reference sequence). V shed 0 bases and J 1 base; nucleotides not matched to a gene: 5. The CDR3 contains 16 residues. CDR3 sequence reads: CASSLSGTEDNYGYTF. The DNA of the CDR3 is TGTGCCAGCAGTTTATCCGGGACAGAGGATAACTATGGCTACACCTTC.

CDR3 sequence (DNA): TGTGCCAGTAGCGGGACAGGGGGCGCAAACTATGGCTACACCTTC. This gives the protein CASSGTGGANYGYTF. The chain links TRBV19 to TRBJ1-2; TRBD1 matches at 12 bases. In germline, CDR1 is LNHDA, CDR2 SQIVND (reference sequence). The CDR3 sequence is 15 residues long. V gave up 6 bases and J gave up 2 bases; unmatched junction bases: 4.

The rearrangement uses TRBV28 and TRBJ1-1, with D possibly TRBD1 on 5 matching bases. V shed 7 bases and J shed 5 bases, with 11 bases lying between them. The CDR3 contains 12 residues. Germline CDR1 reads MDHEN; CDR2 reads SYDVKM. The CDR3 nucleotides read TGTGCCAGCATGAGGGGAAGAACTGAAGCTTTCTTT. It encodes CASMRGRTEAFF.

This clone was observed once. This sequence joins TRBV6-4 and TRBJ2-3, with TRBD2 identical over 9 bases. CDR1 and CDR2 from the germline V gene are MRHNA and SNTAGT. V lost 8 bases to trimming and J lost 10 bases; unmatched junction nucleotides: 7. The CDR3 runs to 12 residues. The CDR3 DNA is TGTGCCAGCTCAGCGGGGGGCACGGCGCAGTATTTT. It encodes CASSAGGTAQYF.

Only one count was recorded for this clone. The chain uses TRBV27 and TRBJ2-5; TRBD2 matches 11 bases. From germline, CDR1 is MNHEY and CDR2 SMNVEV (reference sequence). The CDR3 is 14 amino acids. J was trimmed by 2 bases and V by 8 bases; bases with no gene match: 4. DNA for the CDR3: TGTGCCAGCGCTAGCGGGGGGCCACAAGAGACCCAGTACTTC. Its protein is CASASGGPQETQYF.

This clone was counted only a few times. This chain connects TRBV4-1 to TRBJ2-5, with D possibly being TRBD2 (6 bases). Trimming left V 0 bases short and J 4 bases short, with 15 bases between. The CDR3 is 16 residues long. Germline CDR1 is MGHRA and CDR2 is YSYEKL. CDR3 coding DNA: TGCGCCAGCAGCCAAGAAGGCCAGGTCGGGAGAGAGACCCAGTACTTC. It codes for CASSQEGQVGRETQYF.

The CDR3: CASSQGWEDTQYF. In DNA, the CDR3 is TGTGCCAGCAGCCAGGGTTGGGAAGATACGCAGTATTTT. This sequence joins TRBV9 and TRBJ2-3, with D possibly TRBD1 on 5 matching bases. Germline V gene lookup returns CDR1 SGDLS and CDR2 YYNGEE. This CDR3 contains 13 residues. V was trimmed by 4 bases and J by 5 bases, leaving 11 bases between them.

CDR3 nucleotides: TGTGCCAGCAGCCAAGTGTCCACCGGAGGCTATGGCTACACCTTC. Translated, it gives CASSQVSTGGYGYTF. The rearrangement links TRBV4-2 to TRBJ1-2; D is unresolved. The length of the CDR3 is 15 residues. Per germline, CDR1 LGHNA and CDR2 YNFKEQ. V was pared by 1 base and J by 4 bases, with 13 bases between.

The chain employs TRBV6-6 and TRBJ1-6; unclear D gene. This CDR3 comprises 15 residues. The germline gives CDR1 MNHNY, CDR2 SVGAGI (reference sequence). The germline V and J ends were trimmed by 2 bases and 7 bases, with 12 bases remaining between them. The CDR3 region is CASSYAGRSNSPLHF. DNA of the CDR3: TGTGCCAGCAGTTACGCCGGCAGGTCCAATTCACCCCTCCACTTT.

The rearrangement uses TRBV19 and TRBJ2-3; 9 bases agree with TRBD1. CDR3 length: 15 residues. Germline assignment: CDR1 LNHDA and CDR2 SQIVND (reference sequence). With 10 bases clipped from V and 0 bases from J, the junction kept 8 bases outside the gene matches. The CDR3: CATQGQGRSTDTQYF. The CDR3 DNA is TGTGCCACCCAAGGACAGGGGAGAAGCACAGATACGCAGTATTTT.

The gene calls are TRBV19 and TRBJ1-4; the D gene is possibly TRBD1 (5 bases). V was clipped by 4 bases and J by 6 bases, with 9 bases between them. Germline CDR1 is LNHDA and CDR2 is SQIVND (reference sequence). The CDR3 is made up of 13 amino acids. Here the CDR3 DNA reads TGTGCCAGTAGTAAGGGGAATGATGAAAAACTGTTTTTT. Translation: CASSKGNDEKLFF.

The DNA of the CDR3 is TGCAGCGTTGAATTGGGGGGAGGGCGAGTTTATGAGCAGTTCTTC. This translates into CSVELGGGRVYEQFF. The chain is built from TRBV29-1 and TRBJ2-1; 7 nucleotides line up with TRBD2. The CDR3 has 15 amino acids. Unmatched junction bases numbered 12, after V lost 2 bases and J lost 8 bases. Germline values: CDR1 SQVTM, CDR2 ANQGSEA.

The chain uses TRBV11-2 and TRBJ1-6, with 8 bases identical to TRBD1. The J segment lost 10 bases and the V segment lost 2 bases, leaving 7 bases of the junction unmatched. The CDR3 is 15 amino acids. Germline assignment: CDR1 SGHAT and CDR2 FQNNGV. CDR3 loop: CASSLSTGVYSPLHF. CDR3 DNA: TGTGCCAGCAGCTTATCGACAGGGGTCTACTCACCCCTCCACTTT.

This clone showed up just once. This chain connects TRBV19 to TRBJ1-1; D gene uncertain. CDR3 size: 14 residues. The germline V and J ends were trimmed by 4 bases and 2 bases, with 11 bases remaining between them. Germline CDR1 and CDR2: LNHDA and SQIVND (reference sequence). The CDR3 here is CASSRAHTNTEAFF. The DNA for the CDR3 is TGTGCCAGTAGTAGGGCACACACCAACACTGAAGCTTTCTTT.

The chain combines TRBV6-1 with TRBJ2-7, with D uncertain. The germline CDR1 and CDR2 sequences are MNHNS and SASEGT. This CDR3 contains 14 residues. Trimming stripped 8 bases from V and 0 bases from J, with 14 bases between. Here the CDR3 DNA reads TGTGCCAGCGGAGTAGCCTCCAACTCCTACGAGCAGTACTTC. Protein product: CASGVASNSYEQYF.

This sequence joins TRBV4-3 and TRBJ1-2; D not certain. V was shortened by 1 base and J by 4 bases, with 7 bases between the two germline ends. From germline, CDR1 is LGHNA and CDR2 YSLEER. The CDR3 totals 13 residues. This chain's CDR3 is CASSQGTSYGYTF. In DNA, the CDR3 is TGCGCCAGCAGCCAAGGAACTTCCTATGGCTACACCTTC.

This clone was seen only a few times. The rearrangement links TRBV7-9 to TRBJ2-7; tentative D call: TRBD2 (6 bases). Trimming pared 1 base from V and 3 bases from J, leaving 10 bases between. The germline V gene encodes CDR1 SEHNR and CDR2 FQNEAQ (reference sequence). The CDR3 is 14 amino acids. The CDR3 coding sequence is TGTGCCAGCAGCTTAGAGGGAGGCATCTACGAGCAGTACTTC. It codes for CASSLEGGIYEQYF.

The rearrangement joins TRBV6-5 to TRBJ2-1; D gene ambiguous. V lost 5 bases and J lost 6, with 11 bases in between. The CDR3 has 13 amino acids. CDR1 and CDR2 (germline): MNHEY, SVGAGI. Here the CDR3 DNA reads TGTGCCAGCAGTGCTATTGTGAGCAATGAGCAGTTCTTC. It yields the protein CASSAIVSNEQFF.

CDR3 sequence reads: CASSSDRRRPYEQYF. For the CDR3, the DNA is TGTGCCAGCAGCTCCGACAGGAGAAGACCCTACGAGCAGTACTTC. The V call is TRBV7-9, the J call TRBJ2-7; possibly TRBD1 for D (6 bases). V lost 4 bases, J lost 2 bases, and 15 bases lay in between. Germline V gene data show CDR1 as SEHNR and CDR2 as FQNEAQ (reference sequence). The CDR3 is made up of 15 amino acids.

CDR3 protein: CASSSVQGPNTEAFF. The CDR3 nucleotides read TGTGCCAGCAGTTCCGTACAGGGGCCGAACACTGAAGCTTTCTTT. V gene TRBV27 combines with J gene TRBJ1-1, with TRBD1 matching over 7 bases. V shed 4 bases and J 1 base; nucleotides not matched to a gene: 6. The CDR3 has 15 residues. Germline values: CDR1 MNHEY, CDR2 SMNVEV (reference sequence).

The gene calls are TRBV5-6 and TRBJ2-2, with a weak D call TRBD1 (5 bases). Germline V gives CDR1 SGHDT, CDR2 YYEEEE. The CDR3 runs 14 residues. V dropped 2 bases and J dropped 3 bases, with 8 bases sitting between them. Here the CDR3 DNA reads TGTGCCAGCAGCTTTGGGGCGCACACCGGGGAGCTGTTTTTT. This sequence encodes CASSFGAHTGELFF.